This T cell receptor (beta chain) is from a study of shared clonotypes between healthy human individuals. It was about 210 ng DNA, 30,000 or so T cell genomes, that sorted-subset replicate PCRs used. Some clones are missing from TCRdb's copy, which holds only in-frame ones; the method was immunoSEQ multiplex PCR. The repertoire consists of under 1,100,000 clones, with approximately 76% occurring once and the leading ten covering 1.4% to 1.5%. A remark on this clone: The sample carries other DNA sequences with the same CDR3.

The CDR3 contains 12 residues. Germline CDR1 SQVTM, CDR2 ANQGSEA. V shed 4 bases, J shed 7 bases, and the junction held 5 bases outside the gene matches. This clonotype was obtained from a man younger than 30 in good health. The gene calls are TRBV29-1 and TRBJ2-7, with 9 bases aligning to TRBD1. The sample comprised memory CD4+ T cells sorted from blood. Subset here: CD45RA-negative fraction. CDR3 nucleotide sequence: TGCAGCGTTGGGGGACAGGGAGGGGAGCAGTACTTC. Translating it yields CSVGGQGGEQYF.